These T cell receptor beta chains were read from a single sample in a study of glioma-infiltrating T cells. TCRdb reprocessed the multiplex PCR reads via MiXCR and lists one record per CDR3 protein. This sample has 300,000 to 450,000 distinct CDR3 sequences; about two fifths occur once, and the top ten carry around 12%. Sequencing was performed on glioma tissue, nonneoplastic brain tissue, or PBMCs (not recorded which). Receptors were obtained from a human donor with low-grade glioma or glioblastoma, undergoing nonglioma brain surgery, or in good health (not recorded which). The CDR3 runs from the conserved cysteine through the conserved F or W. D genes are given only for firm matches. Only part of the rows carry a size: once, few, many, or a class if the clone is expanded.

clone_size	v_call	d_call	j_call	cdr3_nt	cdr3_aa
.	TRBV7-9	TRBD1	TRBJ1-2	TGTGCCAGCAGCTTAGGGGGACAGCCCGAGGATGGCTACACCTTC	CASSLGGQPEDGYTF
.	TRBV7-2	.	TRBJ2-1	TGTGCCAGCAGCTTAGACGGCCTCGGGGAGCAGTTCTTC	CASSLDGLGEQFF
.	TRBV7-2	.	TRBJ2-7	TGTGCCAGCAGCTCCGAGGGGCTCGCCTACGTGCAGTACTTC	CASSSEGLAYVQYF
few	TRBV3-1	.	TRBJ1-4	TGTGCCAGCAGCCAAGATAGATGGGGATTGGGAAAACTGTTTTTT	CASSQDRWGLGKLFF
many	TRBV6-2/TRBV6-3	.	TRBJ1-2	TGTGCCAGCAGTCCTTATCAGGAGTTCTATGGCTACACCTTC	CASSPYQEFYGYTF
.	TRBV7-8	.	TRBJ1-5	TGTGCCAGCAGCGAGAGTTCACAGGGAAGGCAGCCCCAGCATTTT	CASSESSQGRQPQHF
few	TRBV6-6	.	TRBJ2-7	TGTGCCAGCAGTTACTTCAGAAACTCCTACGAGCAGTACTTC	CASSYFRNSYEQYF
few	TRBV7-3	.	TRBJ2-1	TGTGCCAGCAGCCAAGGGGGGTACAATGAGCAGTTCTTC	CASSQGGYNEQFF
once	TRBV6-1	TRBD2	TRBJ2-3	TGTGCCAGCACCCCTAGGGTGGGGGGGGATACGCGGTATTTT	CASTPRVGGDTRYF
.	TRBV7-9	TRBD1	TRBJ1-2	TGTGCCAGCAGCCCGGGGACAGGTGGCTACACCTTC	CASSPGTGGYTF
.	TRBV27	.	TRBJ2-1	TGTGCCAGCAGTTTATTGGCTACCTCCTACAATGAGCAGTTCTTC	CASSLLATSYNEQFF
many	TRBV6-1	.	TRBJ1-1	TGTGCCAGCAGGGGCTGGGGCACTGAAGCTTTCTTT	CASRGWGTEAFF
many	TRBV20-1	TRBD1	TRBJ1-1	TGCAGTGCCGCGGGGACAGGGAGAAGAACTGAAGCTTTCTTT	CSAAGTGRRTEAFF
.	TRBV4-2	.	TRBJ1-1	TGTGCCAGCAGCCAAGAAGTCTCATGGGCTGAAGCTTTCTTT	CASSQEVSWAEAFF
.	TRBV7-2	.	TRBJ2-3	TGTGCCAGCAGCTTAGCCTACGGGATCACAGATACGCAGTATTTT	CASSLAYGITDTQYF
few	TRBV28	.	TRBJ1-3	TGTGCCAGCAGTTCCCGGACGCTCTCTGGAAACACCATATATTTT	CASSSRTLSGNTIYF
few	TRBV28	.	TRBJ1-2	TGTGCCAGCAGCCGGACCGGGACCCCCTATGGCTACACCTTC	CASSRTGTPYGYTF
few	TRBV7-6	.	TRBJ2-7	TGTGCCAGCAGCTTAGCGGGAGCTGTGGGGGAGCAGTACTTC	CASSLAGAVGEQYF
.	TRBV7-6	.	TRBJ2-3	TGTGCCAGCAGCTTAGTGGTAGATACGCAGTATTTT	CASSLVVDTQYF
many	TRBV6-1	TRBD1	TRBJ2-1	TGTGCCAGCAGTGAACAGGGGGATAGGCATGAGCAGTTCTTC	CASSEQGDRHEQFF
.	TRBV9	TRBD2	TRBJ2-1	TGTGCCAGCAGCCGAGGACTAGGTTTCAATGAGCAGTTCTTC	CASSRGLGFNEQFF
.	TRBV6-1	.	TRBJ2-1	TGTGCCAGCACCTTGGTTTCGGGGACCCGAGCCCCCCACAATGAGCAGTTCTTC	CASTLVSGTRAPHNEQFF
many	TRBV7-9	.	TRBJ1-6	TGTGCCAGCAGCTCCCCCACAGGGATTAATTCACCCCTCCACTTT	CASSSPTGINSPLHF
many	TRBV28	.	TRBJ2-7	TGTGCCAGCAGTTTATTGTGGACCACCTACGAGCAGTACTTC	CASSLLWTTYEQYF
few	TRBV15	TRBD2	TRBJ2-5	TGTGCCACCAGCAGAGATCGACTAGCCGTGGAGACCCAGTACTTC	CATSRDRLAVETQYF
.	TRBV7-9	TRBD1	TRBJ1-1	TGTGCCAGCAGCTTAAGAAGGGACAGGCCGGTCACCCCTGAAGCTTTCTTT	CASSLRRDRPVTPEAFF
.	TRBV7-9	TRBD2	TRBJ2-3	TGTGCCAGCAGCCCAAAGACCGGGAGGGCGACAGATACGCAGTATTTT	CASSPKTGRATDTQYF